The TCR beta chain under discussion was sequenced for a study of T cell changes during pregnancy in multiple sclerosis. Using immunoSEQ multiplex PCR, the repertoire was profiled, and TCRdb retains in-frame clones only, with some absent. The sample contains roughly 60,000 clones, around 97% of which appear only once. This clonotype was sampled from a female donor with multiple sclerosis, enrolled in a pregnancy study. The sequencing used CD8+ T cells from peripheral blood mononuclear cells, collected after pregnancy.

CDR3 residues: CASSSGTGGTAQYF. The CDR3 bases are TGTGCCAGCAGCTCGGGGACAGGGGGGACGGCCCAGTACTTC. The gene calls are TRBV9 and TRBJ2-5; 11 nucleotides align to TRBD1. Per the germline V gene, CDR1 is SGDLS and CDR2 is YYNGEE. V shed 4 bases, J shed 9 bases, and the junction held 8 bases outside the gene matches. The CDR3 length is 14 residues.